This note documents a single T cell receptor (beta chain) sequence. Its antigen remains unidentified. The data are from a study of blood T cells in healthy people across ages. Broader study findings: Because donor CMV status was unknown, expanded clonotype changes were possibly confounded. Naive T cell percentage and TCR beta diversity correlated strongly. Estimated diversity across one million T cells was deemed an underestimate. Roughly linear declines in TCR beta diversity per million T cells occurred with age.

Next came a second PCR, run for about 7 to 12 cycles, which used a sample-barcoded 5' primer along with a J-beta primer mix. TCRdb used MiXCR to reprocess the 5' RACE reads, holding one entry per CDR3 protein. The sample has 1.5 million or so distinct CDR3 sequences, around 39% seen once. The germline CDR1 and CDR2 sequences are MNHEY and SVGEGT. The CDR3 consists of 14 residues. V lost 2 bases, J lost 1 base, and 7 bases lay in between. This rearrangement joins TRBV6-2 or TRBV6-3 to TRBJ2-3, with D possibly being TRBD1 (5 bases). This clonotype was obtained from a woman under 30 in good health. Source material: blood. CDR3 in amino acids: CASSYDSRTDTQYF. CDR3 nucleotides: TGTGCCAGCAGTTACGACAGCCGCACAGATACGCAGTATTTT.